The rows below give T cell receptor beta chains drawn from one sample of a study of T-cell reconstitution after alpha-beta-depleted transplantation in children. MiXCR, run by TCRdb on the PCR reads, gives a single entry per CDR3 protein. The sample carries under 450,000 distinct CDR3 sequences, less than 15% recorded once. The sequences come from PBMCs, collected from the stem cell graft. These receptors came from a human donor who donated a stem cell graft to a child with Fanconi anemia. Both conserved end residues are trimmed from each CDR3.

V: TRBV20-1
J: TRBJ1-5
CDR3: SARDLHPNQPQH

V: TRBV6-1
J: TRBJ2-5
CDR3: ASSRSGGYQETQY

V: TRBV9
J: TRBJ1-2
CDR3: ASSSPGSGYGYT

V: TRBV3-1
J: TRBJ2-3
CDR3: ASSPPGFTDTQY

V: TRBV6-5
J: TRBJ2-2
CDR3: ASSYSLTGELF

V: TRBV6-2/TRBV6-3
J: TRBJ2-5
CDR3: ASSHTGWETQY

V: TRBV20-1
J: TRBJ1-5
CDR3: SASIGGAYKRQPQH

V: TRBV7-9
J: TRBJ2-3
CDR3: ASSLLARGDTQY

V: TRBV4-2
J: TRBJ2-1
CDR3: ASSRSGGSGSYNEQF

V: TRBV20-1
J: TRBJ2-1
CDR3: SAPDGTSRYNEQF

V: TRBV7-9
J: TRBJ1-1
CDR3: ASSRANGGEAF

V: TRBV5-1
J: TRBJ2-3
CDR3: ASSSGPDTQY

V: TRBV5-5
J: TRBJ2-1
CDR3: ASSPETGGYNEQF

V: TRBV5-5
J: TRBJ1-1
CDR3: ASSPNRGQSTEAF

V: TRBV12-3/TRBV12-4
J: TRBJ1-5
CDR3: ASSLRVLGQPQH

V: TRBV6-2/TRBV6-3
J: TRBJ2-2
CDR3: ASSSPTQHPFTGELF

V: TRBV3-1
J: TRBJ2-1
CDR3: ASSTSGDSYNEQF

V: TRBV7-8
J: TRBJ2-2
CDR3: ASSLARGGTGELF

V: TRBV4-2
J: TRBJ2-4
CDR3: ASSQLGLIDIQY

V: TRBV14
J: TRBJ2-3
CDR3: ASSQWQGPTDTQY

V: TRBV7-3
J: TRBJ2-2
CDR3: ASSISGTQNTGELF

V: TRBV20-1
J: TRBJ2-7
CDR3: SALLPGGVEQY

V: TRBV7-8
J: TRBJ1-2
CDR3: ASSYGHANYGYT

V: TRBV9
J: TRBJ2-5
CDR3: ASNPGGRLETQY

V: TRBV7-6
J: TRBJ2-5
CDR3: ASSPTPRGQETQY

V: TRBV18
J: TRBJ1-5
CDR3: ASSPGQGNFNQPQH

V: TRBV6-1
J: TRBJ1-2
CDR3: ASTPTGYDYGYT

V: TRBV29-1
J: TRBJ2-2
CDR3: SAGDRSTGELF

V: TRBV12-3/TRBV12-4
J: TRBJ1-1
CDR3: ASSTATEAF

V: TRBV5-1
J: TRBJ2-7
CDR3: ASSLADRYNEQY

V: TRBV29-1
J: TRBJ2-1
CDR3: SGGGARGGNEQF

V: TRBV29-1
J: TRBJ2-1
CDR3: SANRQGSNEQF

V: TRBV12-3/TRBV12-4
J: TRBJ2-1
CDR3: ASSLPHPRRNFNEQF

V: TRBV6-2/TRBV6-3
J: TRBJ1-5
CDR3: ASSSTGTRNQPQH

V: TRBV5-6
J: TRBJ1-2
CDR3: ARGSGTLWWDGYT

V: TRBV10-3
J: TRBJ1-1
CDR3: AITQDRGNTEAF

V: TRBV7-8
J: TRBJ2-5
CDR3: ASNWNSEETQY

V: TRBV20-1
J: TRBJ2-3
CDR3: SAREGITDTQY

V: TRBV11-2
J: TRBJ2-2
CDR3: ASRLSDPNTGELF

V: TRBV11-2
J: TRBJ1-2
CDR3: ASSEGQGARGYGYT

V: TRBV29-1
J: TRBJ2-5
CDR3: SVGLLSGTQY

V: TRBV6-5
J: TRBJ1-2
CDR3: ASSYSTRGDDNYGYT

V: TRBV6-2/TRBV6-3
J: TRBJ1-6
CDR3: ASLRNSPLH

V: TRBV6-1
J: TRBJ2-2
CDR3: ASSRGGDTGELF

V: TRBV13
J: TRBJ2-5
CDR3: ASSTGTRQETQY

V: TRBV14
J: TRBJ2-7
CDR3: ASSQGRYEQY

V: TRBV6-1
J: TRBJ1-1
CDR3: ASSEDWNTEAF

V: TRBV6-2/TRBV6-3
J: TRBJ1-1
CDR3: ASRSPGGTEAF

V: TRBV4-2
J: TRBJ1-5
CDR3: ASSQDYRGTSPQH

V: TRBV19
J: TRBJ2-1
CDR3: ASSTGVNEQF

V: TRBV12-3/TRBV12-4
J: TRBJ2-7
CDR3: ASSSSSTGGRAWEQY

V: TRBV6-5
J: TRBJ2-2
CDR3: ASSPGPPQRQELF

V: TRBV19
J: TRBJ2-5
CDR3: ASSLGTSPETQY